The 9 T cell receptor beta chains in this list originate from one sample, sequenced in a study of beta chain features in type 1 diabetes. Of the isolated RNA, all was reverse transcribed, and so the sequenced material was expressed TCRB transcripts. Data came from immunoSEQ multiplex PCR; TCRdb stores just in-frame clones and leaves some out. The data contain about 320,000 clones, 14% of them singletons. Sequenced sample: central memory CD4+ T cells from blood. The receptors originated from a man in his thirties or forties in good health.

This chain links TRBV5-1 with TRBJ1-1; 8 bases map to TRBD1. From germline, CDR1 is SGHRS and CDR2 YFSETQ. The CDR3 runs 16 residues. The trim removed 0 bases at V and 1 base at J, leaving 5 bases unmatched. CDR3 sequence: CASSLGRTGKNTEAFF. The CDR3 DNA sequence: TGCGCCAGCAGCTTGGGGCGGACAGGGAAGAACACTGAAGCTTTCTTT.

This clone has a count of ten or more. The rearrangement joins TRBV19 to TRBJ2-7; TRBD1 aligns across 8 bases. CDR3 length: 13 residues. V shed 4 bases, J shed 9 bases, and the junction held 8 bases outside the gene matches. Germline V CDR1 and CDR2: LNHDA, SQIVND (reference sequence). CDR3 in DNA: TGTGCCAGTAGTAGCGGACAGGGAGGTCGGCAGTACGTC. Translated: CASSSGQGGRQYV.

In regard to this clone: In the same sample, other DNA sequences code for this CDR3. The chain is built from TRBV6-6 and TRBJ2-7; D possibly corresponds to TRBD1 (6 bases). There are 15 residues in the CDR3. V was cut by 0 bases and J by 5 bases, with 14 bases left in between. Per the germline V gene, CDR1 is MNHNY and CDR2 is SVGAGI (reference sequence). The CDR3 spells CASSYSKGVGDEQYF. The CDR3 coding sequence is TGTGCCAGCAGTTACTCGAAGGGGGTCGGCGACGAGCAGTACTTC.

The V and J genes are TRBV2 and TRBJ2-7; D is unclear. V was pared by 3 bases and J by 3 bases, with 6 bases between. CDR1 SNHLY and CDR2 FYNNEI come from the germline V gene. The CDR3 runs to 12 residues. The CDR3 spells CASSDNGYEQYV. The DNA of the CDR3 is TGTGCCAGCAGTGATAACGGCTACGAGCAGTACGTC.

J is TRBJ1-2 and V is TRBV11-3, with D hard to call. Germline values: CDR1 SGHNT, CDR2 YENEEA. This CDR3 comprises 16 residues. Trimming removed 0 bases at V and 0 bases at J, with 11 bases between. CDR3 sequence reads: CASSLERATPNYGYTF. Here the CDR3 DNA reads TGTGCCAGCAGCTTAGAAAGGGCCACCCCTAACTATGGCTACACCTTC.

This chain uses TRBV11-3 with TRBJ1-1, with a weak D call TRBD1 (5 bases). This CDR3 is 14 amino acids long. From germline, CDR1 is SGHNT and CDR2 YENEEA. Trimming took off 0 bases at V and 5 bases at J, with 10 bases between the two ends. CDR3 nucleotides: TGTGCCAGCAGCTTAGAATCGGGGGAAACTGAAGCTTTCTTT. Amino acid sequence: CASSLESGETEAFF.

The chain joins TRBV7-9 to TRBJ2-1; D might be TRBD1 or TRBD2, each matching 5 bases. Germline V gene data show CDR1 as SEHNR and CDR2 as FQNEAQ (reference sequence). V was clipped by 4 bases and J by 7 bases, with 14 bases between them. The CDR3 contains 14 residues. The DNA for the CDR3 is TGTGCCAGCAGCTATACCGGGGCAGAGAATGAGCAGTTCTTC. It translates to CASSYTGAENEQFF.

V is TRBV6-1 and J is TRBJ1-1; TRBD1 matches at 11 bases. V gave up 4 bases and J gave up 1 base; unmatched junction bases: 8. CDR3 size: 17 residues. Germline CDR1 MNHNS, CDR2 SASEGT. The CDR3 DNA is TGTGCCAGCAGTGTCCATGGGACAGGGGGGTCGAACACTGAAGCTTTCTTT. Translated, it gives CASSVHGTGGSNTEAFF.

Only a few counts were recorded for this clone. The chain joins TRBV11-2 to TRBJ2-1, with TRBD2 as a possible D gene (6 bases). The CDR3 extends over 14 amino acids. V lost 7 bases to trimming and J lost 4 bases, with 14 bases between them. Germline-derived CDR1 and CDR2 are SGHAT and FQNNGV. The DNA for the CDR3 is TGTGCCAGCACCAACCGGGACTCTTACAATGAGCAGTTCTTC. Its translation: CASTNRDSYNEQFF.